A single T cell receptor (beta chain) is shown here with its context. Its antigen is unknown. Repertoires were generated with immunoSEQ multiplex PCR, while TCRdb's copy carries only in-frame clones and drops some. Of approximately 44,000 clones in the sample, around 80% were seen once. This sample is part of a study of OX40 agonist ivuxolimab in advanced cancers. Overall study findings and caveats: Certain nonresponding patients likewise had low normalized T-cell clonal expansion.

The V and J ends lost 1 base and 1 base respectively, with 19 bases between them. Germline lookup yields CDR1 KGHSH and CDR2 LQKENI. This CDR3 spans 18 amino acids. The chain carries TRBV18 and TRBJ1-2; D gene uncertain. The TCR sequence derives from an adult with an advanced solid tumor such as melanoma, head and neck, liver or kidney cancer. The sample in question was CD4+ or CD8+ T cells sorted from blood, obtained in a trial of the OX40 agonist ivuxolimab. CDR3 residues: CASSPRTSSGGGNYGYTF. The CDR3 DNA sequence: TGTGCCAGCTCACCACGAACGTCCTCAGGAGGAGGTAACTATGGCTACACCTTC.